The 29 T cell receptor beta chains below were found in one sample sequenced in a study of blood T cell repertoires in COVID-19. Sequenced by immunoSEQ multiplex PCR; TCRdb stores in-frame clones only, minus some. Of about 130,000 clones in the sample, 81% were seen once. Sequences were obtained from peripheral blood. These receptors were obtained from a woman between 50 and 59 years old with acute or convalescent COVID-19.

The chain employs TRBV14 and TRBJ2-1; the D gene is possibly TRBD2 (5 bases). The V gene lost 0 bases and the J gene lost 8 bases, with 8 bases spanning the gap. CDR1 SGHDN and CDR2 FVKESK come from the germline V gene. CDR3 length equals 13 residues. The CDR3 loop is CASSQDTRYEQFF. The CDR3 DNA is TGTGCCAGCAGCCAAGACACTAGATATGAGCAGTTCTTC.

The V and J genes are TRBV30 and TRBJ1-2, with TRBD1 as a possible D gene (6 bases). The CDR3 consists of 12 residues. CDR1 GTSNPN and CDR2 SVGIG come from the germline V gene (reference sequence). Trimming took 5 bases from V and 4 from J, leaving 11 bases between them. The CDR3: CAWGQGGYGYTF. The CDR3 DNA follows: TGTGCCTGGGGCCAAGGGGGCTATGGCTACACCTTC.

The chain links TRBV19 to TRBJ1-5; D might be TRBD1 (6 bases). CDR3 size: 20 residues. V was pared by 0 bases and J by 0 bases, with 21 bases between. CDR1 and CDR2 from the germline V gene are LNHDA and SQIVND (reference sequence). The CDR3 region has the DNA TGTGCCAGTAGTATAGATGTCGTCGGTCGGAACAGGGCTAGCAATCAGCCCCAGCATTTT. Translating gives CASSIDVVGRNRASNQPQHF.

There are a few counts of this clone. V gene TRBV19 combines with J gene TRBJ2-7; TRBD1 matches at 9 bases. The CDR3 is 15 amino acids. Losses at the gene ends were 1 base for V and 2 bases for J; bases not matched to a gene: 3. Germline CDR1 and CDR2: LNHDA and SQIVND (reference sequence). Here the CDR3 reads CASSIGGTGTYEQYF. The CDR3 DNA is TGTGCCAGTAGTATAGGAGGGACAGGGACCTACGAGCAGTACTTC.

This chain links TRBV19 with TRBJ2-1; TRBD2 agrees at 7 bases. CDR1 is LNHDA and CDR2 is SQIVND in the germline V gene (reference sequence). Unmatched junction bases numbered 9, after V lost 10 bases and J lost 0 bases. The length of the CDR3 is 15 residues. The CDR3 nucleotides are TGTGCCACCAGTATGGGAGGGAACTCCTACAATGAGCAGTTCTTC. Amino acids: CATSMGGNSYNEQFF.

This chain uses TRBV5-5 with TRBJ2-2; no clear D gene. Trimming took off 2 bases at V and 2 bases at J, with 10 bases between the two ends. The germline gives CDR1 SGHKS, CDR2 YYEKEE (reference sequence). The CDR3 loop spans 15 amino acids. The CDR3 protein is CASSFIRQNTGELFF. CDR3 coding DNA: TGTGCCAGCAGCTTTATCAGGCAAAACACCGGGGAGCTGTTTTTT. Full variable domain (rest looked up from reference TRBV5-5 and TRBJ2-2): DAGVTQSPTHLIKTRGQQVTLRCSPISGHKSVSWYQQVLGQGPQFIFQYYEKEERGRGNFPDRFSARQFPNYSSELNVNALLLGDSALYLCASSFIRQNTGELFFGEGSRLTVL.

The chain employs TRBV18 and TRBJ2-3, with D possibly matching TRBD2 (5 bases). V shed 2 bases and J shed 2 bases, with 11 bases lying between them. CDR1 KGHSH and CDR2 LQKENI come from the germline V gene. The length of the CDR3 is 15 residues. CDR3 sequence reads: CASSPTSGITDTQYF. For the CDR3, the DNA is TGTGCCAGCTCACCAACTAGTGGAATCACAGATACGCAGTATTTT.

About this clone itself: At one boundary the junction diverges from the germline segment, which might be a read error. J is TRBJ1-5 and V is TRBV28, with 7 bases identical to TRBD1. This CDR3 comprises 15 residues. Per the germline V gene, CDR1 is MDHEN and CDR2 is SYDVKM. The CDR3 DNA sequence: TGTGCCAGTCTAGTGACAGGGCGTAGCGATCAGCCCCAGCATTTT. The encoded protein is CASLVTGRSDQPQHF. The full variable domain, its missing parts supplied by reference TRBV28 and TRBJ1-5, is DVKVTQSSRYLVKRTGEKVFLECVQDMDHENMFWYRQDPGLGLRLIYFSYDVKMKEKGDIPEGYSVSREKKERFSLILESASTNQTSMYLCASLVTGRSDQPQHFGDGTRLSIL.

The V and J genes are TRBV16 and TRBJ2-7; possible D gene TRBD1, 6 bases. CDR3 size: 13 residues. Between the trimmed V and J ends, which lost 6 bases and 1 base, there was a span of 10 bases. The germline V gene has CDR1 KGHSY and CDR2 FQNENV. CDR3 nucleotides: TGTGCCAGCAGTCCGACAGGATCCTACGAGCAGTACTTC. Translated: CASSPTGSYEQYF.

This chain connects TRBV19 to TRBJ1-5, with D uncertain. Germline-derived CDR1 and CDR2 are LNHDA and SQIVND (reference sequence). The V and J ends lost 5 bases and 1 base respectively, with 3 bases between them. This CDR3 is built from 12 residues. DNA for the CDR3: TGTGCCAGTAGTGAGAGCAATCAGCCCCAGCATTTT. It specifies CASSESNQPQHF.

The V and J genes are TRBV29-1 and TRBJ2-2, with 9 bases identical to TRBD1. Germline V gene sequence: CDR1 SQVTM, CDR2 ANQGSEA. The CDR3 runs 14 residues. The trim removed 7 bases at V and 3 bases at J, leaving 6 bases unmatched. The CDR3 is CSAIRDRDTGELFF. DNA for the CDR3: TGCAGCGCGATCCGGGACAGGGACACCGGGGAGCTGTTTTTT.

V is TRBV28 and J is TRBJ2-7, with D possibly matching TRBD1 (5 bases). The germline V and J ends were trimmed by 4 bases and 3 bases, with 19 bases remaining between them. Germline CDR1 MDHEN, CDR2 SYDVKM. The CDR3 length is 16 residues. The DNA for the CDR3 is TGTGCCAGCAGTTCATGGGGCACCAAAACCAACTACGAGCAGTACTTC. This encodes CASSSWGTKTNYEQYF.

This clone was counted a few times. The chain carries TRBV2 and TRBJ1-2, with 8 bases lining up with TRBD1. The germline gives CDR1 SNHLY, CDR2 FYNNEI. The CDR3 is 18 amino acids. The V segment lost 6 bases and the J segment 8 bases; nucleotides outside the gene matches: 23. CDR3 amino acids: CASSKPKAAPGQVDGYTF. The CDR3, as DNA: TGTGCCAGCAGCAAACCTAAGGCCGCGCCGGGACAGGTGGACGGCTACACCTTC.

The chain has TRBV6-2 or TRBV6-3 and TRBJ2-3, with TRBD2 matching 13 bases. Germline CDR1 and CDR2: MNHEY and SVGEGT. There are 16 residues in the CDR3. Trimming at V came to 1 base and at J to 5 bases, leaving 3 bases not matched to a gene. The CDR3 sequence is CASSYLLAGGGDTQYF. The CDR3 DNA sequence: TGTGCCAGCAGTTACTTACTAGCGGGAGGGGGAGATACGCAGTATTTT.

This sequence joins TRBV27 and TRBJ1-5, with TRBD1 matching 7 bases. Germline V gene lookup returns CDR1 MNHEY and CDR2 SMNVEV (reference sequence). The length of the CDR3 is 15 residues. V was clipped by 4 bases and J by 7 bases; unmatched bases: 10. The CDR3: CASSSYQGEGQPQHF. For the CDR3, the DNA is TGTGCCAGCAGTTCCTACCAGGGGGAAGGGCAGCCCCAGCATTTT.

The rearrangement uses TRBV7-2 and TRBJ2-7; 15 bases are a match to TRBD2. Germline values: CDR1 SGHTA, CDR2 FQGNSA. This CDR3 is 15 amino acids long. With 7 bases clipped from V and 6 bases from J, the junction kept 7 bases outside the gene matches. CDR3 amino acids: CASTWTSGRAREQYF. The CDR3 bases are TGTGCCAGCACCTGGACTAGCGGGAGGGCTCGCGAGCAGTACTTC.

CDR3 nucleotide sequence: TGCGCCAGCAGCTTGGGAGATCCGGAGACCCAGTACTTC. Residues: CASSLGDPETQYF. This sequence joins TRBV5-1 and TRBJ2-5; no reliable D call. The V gene's germline CDR1 is SGHRS and CDR2 YFSETQ. This CDR3 contains 13 residues. Deletions cut 0 bases from V and 5 bases from J, with 8 bases between.

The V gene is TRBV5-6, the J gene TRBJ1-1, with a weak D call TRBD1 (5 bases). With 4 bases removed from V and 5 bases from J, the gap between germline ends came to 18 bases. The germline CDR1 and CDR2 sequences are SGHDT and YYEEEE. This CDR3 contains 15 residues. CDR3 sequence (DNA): TGTGCCAGCAGCCCCGGGGGACGGGGGAGGACTGAAGCTTTCTTT. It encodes CASSPGGRGRTEAFF.

The CDR3 sequence: CASSVTGASNQPQHF. DNA for the CDR3: TGTGCCAGCAGCGTAACAGGGGCGAGCAATCAGCCCCAGCATTTT. This sequence joins TRBV9 and TRBJ1-5; 7 bases map to TRBD1. Unmatched junction bases numbered 2, after V lost 1 base and J lost 1 base. Germline values: CDR1 SGDLS, CDR2 YYNGEE. This CDR3 has 15 residues.

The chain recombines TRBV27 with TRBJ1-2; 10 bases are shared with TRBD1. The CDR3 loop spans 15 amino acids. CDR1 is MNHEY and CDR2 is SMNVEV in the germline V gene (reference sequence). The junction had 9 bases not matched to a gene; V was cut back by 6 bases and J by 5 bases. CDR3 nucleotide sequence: TGTGCCAGCAGGCAAACCGGGACAGGGGCGTATGGCTACACCTTC. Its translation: CASRQTGTGAYGYTF.

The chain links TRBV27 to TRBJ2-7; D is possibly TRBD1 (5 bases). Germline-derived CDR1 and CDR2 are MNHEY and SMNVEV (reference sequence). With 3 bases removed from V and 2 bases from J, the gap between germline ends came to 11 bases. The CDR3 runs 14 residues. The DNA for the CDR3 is TGTGCCAGCAGTTTTAGGGGCTCCGCCTACGAGCAGTACTTC. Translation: CASSFRGSAYEQYF.

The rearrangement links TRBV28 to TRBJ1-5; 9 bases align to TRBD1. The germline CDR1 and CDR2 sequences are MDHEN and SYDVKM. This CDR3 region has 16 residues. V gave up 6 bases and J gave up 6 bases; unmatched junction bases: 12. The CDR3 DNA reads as TGTGCCAGCAGAACTCCAACAGGGGGCGGAGGTCAGCCCCAGCATTTT. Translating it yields CASRTPTGGGGQPQHF.

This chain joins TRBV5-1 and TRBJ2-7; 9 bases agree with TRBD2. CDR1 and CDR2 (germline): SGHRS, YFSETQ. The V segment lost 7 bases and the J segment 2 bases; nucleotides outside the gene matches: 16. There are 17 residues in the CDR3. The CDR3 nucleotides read TGCGCCAGCTCACCATCACTAGCGGGTTCTAGAGCCTACGAGCAGTACTTC. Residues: CASSPSLAGSRAYEQYF.

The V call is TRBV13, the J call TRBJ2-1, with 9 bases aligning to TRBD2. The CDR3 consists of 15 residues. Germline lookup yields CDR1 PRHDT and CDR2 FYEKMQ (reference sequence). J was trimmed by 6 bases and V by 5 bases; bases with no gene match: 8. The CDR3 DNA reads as TGTGCCAGCAGCCCGTCCCTAGCGGGGCCCAATGAGCAGTTCTTC. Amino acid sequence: CASSPSLAGPNEQFF.

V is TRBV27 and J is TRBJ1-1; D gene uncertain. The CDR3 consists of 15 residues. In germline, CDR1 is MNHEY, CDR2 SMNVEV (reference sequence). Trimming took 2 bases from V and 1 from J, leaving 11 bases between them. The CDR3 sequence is CASSLVGRGNTEAFF. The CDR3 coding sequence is TGTGCCAGCAGTTTAGTTGGGAGAGGGAACACTGAAGCTTTCTTT.

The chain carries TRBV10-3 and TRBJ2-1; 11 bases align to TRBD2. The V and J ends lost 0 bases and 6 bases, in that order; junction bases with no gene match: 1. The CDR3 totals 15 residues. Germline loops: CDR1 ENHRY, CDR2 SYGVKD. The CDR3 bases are TGTGCCATCAGTGAGTCCCTAGCGGGAGGCAATGAGCAGTTCTTC. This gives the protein CAISESLAGGNEQFF.

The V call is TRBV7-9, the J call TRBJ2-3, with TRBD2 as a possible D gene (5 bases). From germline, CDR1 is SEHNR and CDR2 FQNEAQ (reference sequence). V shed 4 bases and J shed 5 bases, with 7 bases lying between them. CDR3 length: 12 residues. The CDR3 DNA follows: TGTGCCAGCAGCTCCGCGGGAGATACGCAGTATTTT. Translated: CASSSAGDTQYF.

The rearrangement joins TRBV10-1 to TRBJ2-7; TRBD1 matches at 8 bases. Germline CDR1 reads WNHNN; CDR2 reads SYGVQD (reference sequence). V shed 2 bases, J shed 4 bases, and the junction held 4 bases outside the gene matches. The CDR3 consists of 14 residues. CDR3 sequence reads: CASSETGTGYEQYF. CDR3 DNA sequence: TGCGCCAGCAGTGAGACCGGGACAGGTTACGAGCAGTACTTC.

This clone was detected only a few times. The CDR3 DNA is TGTGCCAGCAGTCCAAGGACAGGGGGAAGATATGGCTACACCTTC. Translated: CASSPRTGGRYGYTF. V usage is TRBV6-5 and J usage is TRBJ1-2; 10 bases are a match to TRBD1. Germline V gene sequence: CDR1 MNHEY, CDR2 SVGAGI. The CDR3 spans 15 residues. Losses at the gene ends were 5 bases for V and 5 bases for J; bases not matched to a gene: 8.